One and the same sample provided the 20 T cell receptor beta chains below, sequenced in a study of CD8 T cells in Susac syndrome. Random hexamers were used to reverse transcribe the RNA input (roughly 0.5 to 1 ug). TCRdb processed the immunoSEQ multiplex PCR reads anew with MiXCR; each CDR3 protein has one entry. This sample has about 280,000 distinct CDR3 sequences, with around 84% found just once. The sequencing sample was made of CD8+ T cells from PBMCs. The receptors were sampled from a human donor with multiple sclerosis.

The chain combines TRBV5-6 with TRBJ1-1, with a weak D call TRBD1 (5 bases). Germline CDR1 SGHDT, CDR2 YYEEEE. The CDR3 covers 14 residues. V lost 6 bases to trimming and J lost 0 bases, with 12 bases between them. CDR3 nucleotides: TGTGCCAGCACGCCCCGGGGGTTGAACACTGAAGCTTTCTTT. Protein: CASTPRGLNTEAFF.

The gene calls are TRBV30 and TRBJ2-7; the D is unclear. Germline-derived CDR1 and CDR2 are GTSNPN and SVGIG (reference sequence). The CDR3 is 12 amino acids. The V end was cut by 1 base, the J end by 6 bases, with 10 bases between. This CDR3 is CAWSGGMSEQYF. Written as DNA, the CDR3 is TGTGCCTGGAGTGGAGGAATGAGCGAGCAGTACTTC.

The J gene is TRBJ1-2, the V gene TRBV7-9, with 7 bases that match TRBD1. This CDR3 is built from 13 residues. After removal of 0 bases from V and 8 bases from J, the junction contained 3 bases not matched to a gene. Germline V gene lookup returns CDR1 SEHNR and CDR2 FQNEAQ (reference sequence). This CDR3 is CASSLATGEGYTF. The CDR3 DNA is TGTGCCAGCAGCTTAGCCACAGGGGAGGGCTACACCTTC.

The CDR3 sequence is CASSPLRSHSRSEQYF. In nucleotides, the CDR3 is TGTGCCAGCAGCCCTCTCCGGTCCCATAGTCGTAGCGAGCAGTACTTC. The rearrangement joins TRBV27 to TRBJ2-7; D is unclear. The CDR3 totals 16 residues. Germline V gene data show CDR1 as MNHEY and CDR2 as SMNVEV (reference sequence). Trimming shortened V by 6 bases and J by 6 bases, and 24 bases separated the two germline ends.

Worth noting for this clonotype: The conserved phenylalanine or tryptophan normally closing the CDR3 is absent here, so this likely arose from a read error. The chain combines TRBV23-1 with TRBJ1-1, with no clear D. TRBV23-1 is treated as an ORF (open reading frame) with a function not yet certain. The CDR3 contains 13 residues. Trimming pared 5 bases from V and 2 bases from J, leaving 9 bases between. CDR3 coding DNA: TGCGCCAGCAGTGGTAAGGGTAACACTGAAGCTTTCTCT. Residues: CASSGKGNTEAFS.

The V call is TRBV3-1, the J call TRBJ2-3, with a weak D call TRBD2 (5 bases). The CDR3 runs 17 residues. Deletions cut 3 bases from V and 1 base from J, with 17 bases between. Germline V gives CDR1 LGHDT, CDR2 YNNKEL (reference sequence). The CDR3 nucleotides are TGTGCCAGCAGCCACTATACCGGGAATCTGCGCACAGATACGCAGTATTTT. Protein sequence: CASSHYTGNLRTDTQYF.

This rearrangement joins TRBV6-5 to TRBJ2-2; TRBD2 might be the D (5 bases). Trimming cost V 4 bases and J 0 bases, with 15 bases left between them. The CDR3 is made up of 17 amino acids. Germline V lookup: CDR1 MNHEY, CDR2 SVGAGI. The CDR3 DNA follows: TGTGCCAGCAGTTCGGACGGAGGCTACGCGAACACCGGGGAGCTGTTTTTT. It is translated as CASSSDGGYANTGELFF.

V is TRBV30 and J is TRBJ2-3; D may correspond to TRBD1 or TRBD2 (5 bases each). Trimming took off 2 bases at V and 4 bases at J, with 19 bases between the two ends. This CDR3 spans 16 amino acids. Germline lookup yields CDR1 GTSNPN and CDR2 SVGIG (reference sequence). Written as DNA, the CDR3 is TGTGCCTGGAGTAGTTCTTGGGAGTGGGGCGCAGATACGCAGTATTTT. This sequence encodes CAWSSSWEWGADTQYF.

This clonotype was picked up one time. The CDR3 sequence is CASSASGTNSPLHF. The CDR3 DNA reads TGTGCCAGCAGCGCCTCGGGGACAAATTCACCCCTCCACTTT. The V and J genes are TRBV9 and TRBJ1-6, with D possibly TRBD1 on 6 matching bases. The CDR3 totals 14 residues. Germline CDR1 is SGDLS and CDR2 is YYNGEE. The V and J ends lost 3 bases and 7 bases respectively, with 11 bases between them.

This clonotype has more than one count but fewer than ten. The chain recombines TRBV9 with TRBJ2-7; D might be TRBD1 or TRBD2, each matching 5 bases. Trimming removed 0 bases at V and 0 bases at J, with 10 bases between. Germline CDR1 reads SGDLS; CDR2 reads YYNGEE. This CDR3 is built from 15 residues. CDR3 coding DNA: TGTGCCAGCAGCGTAGGGGACGGTTTCTCCTACGAGCAGTACTTC. It yields the protein CASSVGDGFSYEQYF.

The chain has TRBV20-1 and TRBJ2-7, with D hard to call. The CDR3 consists of 13 residues. V lost 0 bases, J lost 3 bases, and 9 bases lay in between. Per the germline V gene, CDR1 is DFQATT and CDR2 is SNEGSKA (reference sequence). CDR3 sequence (DNA): TGCAGTGCTAGAGATCCGCATGACTACGAGCAGTACTTC. Translated: CSARDPHDYEQYF.

The V gene is TRBV20-1, the J gene TRBJ2-7; D is possibly TRBD1 (5 bases). Germline V CDR1 and CDR2: DFQATT, SNEGSKA (reference sequence). V lost 0 bases and J lost 2, with 17 bases in between. There are 16 residues in the CDR3. The CDR3 protein is CSARDYQGVLAYEQYF. The CDR3, as DNA: TGCAGTGCTAGAGATTACCAGGGTGTTTTGGCCTACGAGCAGTACTTC.

The CDR3 is CASSLWAGPQETQYF. CDR3 DNA sequence: TGTGCCAGCAGTTTGTGGGCCGGGCCGCAAGAGACCCAGTACTTC. The chain recombines TRBV27 with TRBJ2-5; no reliable D call. With 3 bases removed from V and 2 bases from J, the gap between germline ends came to 13 bases. This CDR3 is built from 15 residues. From germline, CDR1 is MNHEY and CDR2 SMNVEV (reference sequence).

The genes are TRBV7-9 and TRBJ1-1; perhaps TRBD1 as D (6 bases). This CDR3 contains 15 residues. V lost 4 bases and J 8 bases, leaving 20 bases between the germline ends. Looked up from germline, CDR1 is SEHNR and CDR2 is FQNEAQ (reference sequence). CDR3 in DNA: TGTGCCAGCAGCTCAGGTACGGCTCAGGGGCGAGAAGCTTTCTTT. Encoded protein: CASSSGTAQGREAFF. The full variable domain, in which reference TRBV7-9 and TRBJ1-1 provide the parts outside the CDR3, is DTGVSQNPRHKITKRGQNVTFRCDPISEHNRLYWYRQTLGQGPEFLTYFQNEAQLEKSRLLSDRFSAERPKGSFSTLEIQRTEQGDSAMYLCASSSGTAQGREAFFGQGTRLTVV.

V is TRBV3-1 and J is TRBJ2-7, with 8 bases that match TRBD2. The V gene end was trimmed by 2 bases and the J gene end by 2 bases; junction bases not matched to a gene: 8. Germline V gives CDR1 LGHDT, CDR2 YNNKEL (reference sequence). The CDR3 totals 16 residues. The CDR3 protein is CASSQSRGLVPYEQYF. CDR3 bases: TGTGCCAGCAGCCAATCCAGGGGACTAGTCCCCTACGAGCAGTACTTC.

The chain employs TRBV29-1 and TRBJ1-1; D not resolved. Trimming took 2 bases from V and 5 from J, leaving 15 bases between them. Germline assignment: CDR1 SQVTM and CDR2 ANQGSEA. The CDR3 length is 14 residues. CDR3 bases: TGCAGCGTTGAATATCTGGATTCGGGGACTGAAGCTTTCTTT. Amino acids: CSVEYLDSGTEAFF. Full variable domain (rest looked up from reference TRBV29-1 and TRBJ1-1): SAVISQKPSRDICQRGTSLTIQCQVDSQVTMMFWYRQQPGQSLTLIATANQGSEATYESGFVIDKFPISRPNLTFSTLTVSNMSPEDSSIYLCSVEYLDSGTEAFFGQGTRLTVV.

The chain joins TRBV27 to TRBJ2-1; TRBD1 agrees at 8 bases. In germline, CDR1 is MNHEY, CDR2 SMNVEV (reference sequence). Losses at the gene ends were 5 bases for V and 6 bases for J; bases not matched to a gene: 12. This CDR3 region has 16 residues. The CDR3 DNA reads TGTGCCAGCAGTATCCTAAAAGGACAGGGTCCCAATGAGCAGTTCTTC. This sequence encodes CASSILKGQGPNEQFF.

J is TRBJ1-2 and V is TRBV11-2, with 11 bases identical to TRBD1. The trim removed 5 bases at V and 3 bases at J, leaving 2 bases unmatched. CDR3 length equals 14 residues. Germline V gives CDR1 SGHAT, CDR2 FQNNGV. CDR3 coding DNA: TGTGCCAGCAGCCGGACAGGGGGCGACTATGGCTACACCTTC. It yields the protein CASSRTGGDYGYTF.

The gene calls are TRBV25-1 and TRBJ2-1; D perhaps matches TRBD2 (5 bases). CDR3 size: 10 residues. Deletions cut 4 bases from V and 14 bases from J, with 9 bases between. CDR1 and CDR2 from the germline V gene are MGHDK and SYGVNS. The CDR3, as DNA: TGTGCCAGCAGTGCGGAGGTCGAGTTCTTC. This translates into CASSAEVEFF. The entire variable domain, with the rest obtained from reference TRBV25-1 and TRBJ2-1, is as follows: EADIYQTPRYLVIGTGKKITLECSQTMGHDKMYWYQQDPGMELHLIHYSYGVNSTEKGDLSSESTVSRIRTEHFPLTLESARPSHTSQYLCASSAEVEFFGPGTRLTVL.

This clonotype has more than one count but fewer than ten. The chain is built from TRBV25-1 and TRBJ2-2; D unclear. The CDR3 loop spans 11 amino acids. Germline-derived CDR1 and CDR2 are MGHDK and SYGVNS. The ends were cut back, 4 bases at V and 5 bases at J, with 2 bases in the middle. In DNA, the CDR3 is TGTGCCAGCAGTGCGACCGGGGAGCTGTTTTTT. Amino acids: CASSATGELFF.